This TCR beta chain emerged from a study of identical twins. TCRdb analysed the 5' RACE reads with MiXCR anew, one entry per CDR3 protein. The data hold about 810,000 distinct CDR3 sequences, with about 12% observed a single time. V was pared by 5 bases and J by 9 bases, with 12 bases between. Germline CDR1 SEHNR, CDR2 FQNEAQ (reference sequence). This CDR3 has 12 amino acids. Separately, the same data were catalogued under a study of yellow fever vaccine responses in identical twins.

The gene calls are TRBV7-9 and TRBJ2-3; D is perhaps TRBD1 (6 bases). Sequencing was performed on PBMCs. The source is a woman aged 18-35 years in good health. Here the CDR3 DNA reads TGTGCCAGCAGCGCGGACAGAGGCACGCAGTATTTT. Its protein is CASSADRGTQYF.